These 23 T cell receptor beta chains came from one sample sequenced in a study of cytomegalovirus exposure and HLA in healthy donors. Primers for the PCR totalled 60 Vbeta and 13 Jbeta. The table came from immunoSEQ multiplex PCR; TCRdb's copy has only in-frame clones and leaves some out. The sample lists over 100,000 clones, roughly three quarters occurring once. Sequenced input: PBMCs. The receptors were gathered from a woman in her 40s in good health and CMV-seronegative.

The chain recombines TRBV7-9 with TRBJ1-5; D call uncertain. Trimming left V 3 bases short and J 6 bases short, with 15 bases between. This CDR3 spans 15 amino acids. Germline loops: CDR1 SEHNR, CDR2 FQNEAQ (reference sequence). The CDR3, as DNA: TGTGCCAGCAGCTTGGACTCTACCAATAGTCAGCCCCAGCATTTT. It codes for CASSLDSTNSQPQHF.

The chain has TRBV27 and TRBJ1-2; D remains ambiguous. V was clipped by 6 bases and J by 8 bases, with 16 bases between them. The CDR3 is 13 amino acids. The germline V gene encodes CDR1 MNHEY and CDR2 SMNVEV (reference sequence). In nucleotides, the CDR3 is TGTGCCAGCAGACGGAGTTCAGCGCGGGGCTACACCTTC. This sequence encodes CASRRSSARGYTF.

Comments on this clone: Other DNA sequences of this sample code for an identical CDR3. The J gene is TRBJ2-3, the V gene TRBV6-6, with 8 bases that match TRBD1. Trimming removed 3 bases from V and 5 bases from J; junction bases left unmatched: 4. The germline CDR1 and CDR2 sequences are MNHNY and SVGAGI (reference sequence). CDR3 size: 14 residues. DNA of the CDR3: TGTGCCAGCAGTTATGGACAGGGAGGAGATACGCAGTATTTT. It specifies CASSYGQGGDTQYF.

This clone came up once. CDR3 loop: CASSLVADYEQYF. In DNA form, the CDR3 reads TGCGCCAGCAGCCTAGTGGCGGACTACGAGCAGTACTTC. The chain is built from TRBV4-1 and TRBJ2-7; D unclear. The germline V gene encodes CDR1 MGHRA and CDR2 YSYEKL. The length of the CDR3 is 13 residues. The V end lost 4 bases, the J end lost 3 bases, and 10 bases lay between the germline ends.

The chain couples TRBV5-4 to TRBJ2-3, with TRBD2 matching 11 bases. The V segment lost 0 bases and the J segment 7 bases; nucleotides outside the gene matches: 4. CDR1 and CDR2 (germline): SGHNT, YYREEE (reference sequence). The CDR3 is 15 residues long. CDR3 coding DNA: TGTGCCAGCAGCTTGGAACTAGCGGGGGCCCATACGCAGTATTTT. Amino acid sequence: CASSLELAGAHTQYF. Drawing the rest from reference TRBV5-4 and TRBJ2-3, the complete variable domain is ETGVTQSPTHLIKTRGQQVTLRCSSQSGHNTVSWYQQALGQGPQFIFQYYREEENGRGNFPPRFSGLQFPNYSSELNVNALELDDSALYLCASSLELAGAHTQYFGPGTRLTVL.

The chain joins TRBV7-9 to TRBJ2-1; D gene ambiguous. V was shortened by 3 bases and J by 7 bases, with 13 bases between the two germline ends. Germline CDR1 SEHNR, CDR2 FQNEAQ (reference sequence). The CDR3 covers 14 residues. The CDR3 sequence is CASSFVGSSNEQFF. The CDR3 DNA reads as TGTGCCAGCAGCTTTGTGGGCAGTTCGAATGAGCAGTTCTTC.

The chain uses TRBV5-1 and TRBJ1-3; D remains ambiguous. V lost 3 bases and J 4 bases, leaving 11 bases between the germline ends. The V gene's germline CDR1 is SGHRS and CDR2 YFSETQ. This CDR3 has 14 amino acids. The CDR3 DNA reads TGCGCCAGCAGCTCCCAGGACTGGGGAAACACCATATATTTT. Translating gives CASSSQDWGNTIYF.

This clone was seen only once. V gene TRBV6-5 combines with J gene TRBJ1-2, with 7 bases identical to TRBD1. Germline V gene lookup returns CDR1 MNHEY and CDR2 SVGAGI. The length of the CDR3 is 15 residues. V shed 4 bases, J shed 4 bases, and the junction held 9 bases outside the gene matches. The CDR3 DNA reads as TGTGCCAGCAGTTCCCTGGCGGCAGGGGGCTATGGCTACACCTTC. Amino acid sequence: CASSSLAAGGYGYTF.

V usage is TRBV11-2 and J usage is TRBJ1-2, with TRBD1 matching over 8 bases. Germline lookup yields CDR1 SGHAT and CDR2 FQNNGV. The CDR3 has 14 residues. V gave up 2 bases and J gave up 6 bases; unmatched junction bases: 5. DNA of the CDR3: TGTGCCAGCAGCTTAACTAACAGGGGGGATGGCTACACCTTC. Translating gives CASSLTNRGDGYTF.

The V call is TRBV5-1, the J call TRBJ1-2; 10 nucleotides match TRBD1. V was clipped by 3 bases and J by 2 bases; unmatched bases: 7. There are 16 residues in the CDR3. Per germline, CDR1 SGHRS and CDR2 YFSETQ. The CDR3, as DNA: TGCGCCAGCAGCTATCCGGGACAGGGGATAAACTATGGCTACACCTTC. Translated: CASSYPGQGINYGYTF.

The chain uses TRBV4-3 and TRBJ1-2; 8 bases agree with TRBD1. The J segment lost 7 bases and the V segment lost 4 bases, leaving 14 bases of the junction unmatched. CDR3 length: 16 amino acids. Germline CDR1 is LGHNA and CDR2 is YSLEER. For the CDR3, the DNA is TGCGCCAGCAGCCCCGATCATGATGGACAGGGAACTGGCTACACCTTC. Protein sequence: CASSPDHDGQGTGYTF.

The J gene is TRBJ1-1, the V gene TRBV28; 7 nucleotides line up with TRBD1. The junction had 4 bases not matched to a gene; V was cut back by 6 bases and J by 0 bases. The germline gives CDR1 MDHEN, CDR2 SYDVKM. The CDR3 contains 14 residues. CDR3 nucleotide sequence: TGTGCCAGCAGACGACAGGGCTTGAACACTGAAGCTTTCTTT. Its translation: CASRRQGLNTEAFF. Based on the CDR3 plus reference TRBV28 and TRBJ1-1, the full variable domain is DVKVTQSSRYLVKRTGEKVFLECVQDMDHENMFWYRQDPGLGLRLIYFSYDVKMKEKGDIPEGYSVSREKKERFSLILESASTNQTSMYLCASRRQGLNTEAFFGQGTRLTVV.

The chain recombines TRBV6-5 with TRBJ1-1, with 7 bases that match TRBD1. V trimming: 2 bases; J trimming: 14 bases; junction bases outside the gene matches: 14. Germline V gene lookup returns CDR1 MNHEY and CDR2 SVGAGI. CDR3 length equals 14 residues. The CDR3 protein is CASSYNTGTDWAFF. The CDR3 coding sequence is TGTGCCAGCAGTTACAATACCGGGACAGATTGGGCCTTCTTT.

The chain carries TRBV13 and TRBJ2-1, with 8 bases lining up with TRBD2. The CDR3 spans 18 residues. Per germline, CDR1 PRHDT and CDR2 FYEKMQ (reference sequence). Trimming took 4 bases from V and 6 from J; bases not matched to a gene: 17. The chain's CDR3 is CASSYTALAGRFANEQFF. Written as DNA, the CDR3 is TGTGCCAGCAGCTACACAGCCTTAGCGGGACGCTTTGCCAATGAGCAGTTCTTC.

The V gene is TRBV4-1, the J gene TRBJ2-7; 7 nucleotides agree with TRBD1. The CDR3 runs 14 residues. Germline V gene data show CDR1 as MGHRA and CDR2 as YSYEKL. The junction had 7 bases not matched to a gene; V was cut back by 6 bases and J by 2 bases. Written as DNA, the CDR3 is TGCGCCAGCAGGGAAGGACAGGCAACCTACGAGCAGTACTTC. It is translated as CASREGQATYEQYF.

The rearrangement joins TRBV13 to TRBJ2-7; D is unresolved. The CDR3 contains 11 residues. Germline values: CDR1 PRHDT, CDR2 FYEKMQ (reference sequence). Trimming left V 5 bases short and J 3 bases short, with 5 bases between. CDR3 coding DNA: TGTGCCAGCAGCCGGTTCTACGAGCAGTACTTC. Translation gives CASSRFYEQYF.

This chain joins TRBV18 and TRBJ1-4, with D perhaps TRBD1 (5 bases). The CDR3 consists of 15 residues. Per the germline V gene, CDR1 is KGHSH and CDR2 is LQKENI. Trimming left V 1 base short and J 2 bases short, with 8 bases between. CDR3 region: CASSPQAGTNEKLFF. DNA of the CDR3: TGTGCCAGCTCACCACAGGCAGGGACTAATGAAAAACTGTTTTTT.

The chain couples TRBV6-1 to TRBJ1-6; a possible D gene is TRBD1 (5 bases). This CDR3 region has 14 residues. Trimming took off 3 bases at V and 6 bases at J, with 9 bases between the two ends. Germline V gene sequence: CDR1 MNHNS, CDR2 SASEGT. The CDR3 DNA is TGTGCCAGCAGTGATGGGGACTTTAATTCACCCCTCCACTTT. Encoded protein: CASSDGDFNSPLHF.

This clone was counted between two and nine times. The V and J genes are TRBV10-3 and TRBJ2-5; 7 bases are shared with TRBD2. Germline CDR1 is ENHRY and CDR2 is SYGVKD. This CDR3 is 16 amino acids long. The junction had 12 bases not matched to a gene; V was cut back by 4 bases and J by 4 bases. The CDR3: CAISGARDYAGETQYF. CDR3 nucleotide sequence: TGTGCCATCAGTGGAGCCCGGGACTACGCTGGAGAGACCCAGTACTTC.

The chain recombines TRBV2 with TRBJ1-2, with TRBD1 matching 10 bases. Trimming at V came to 11 bases and at J to 8 bases, leaving 14 bases not matched to a gene. The CDR3 is 14 residues long. Germline V gives CDR1 SNHLY, CDR2 FYNNEI. The CDR3 region is CARSLGDRGVGYTF. The CDR3 DNA sequence: TGTGCCCGATCCCTGGGGGACAGGGGTGTGGGCTACACCTTC.

The CDR3 protein is CASSPGLVSYEQYF. The CDR3 DNA follows: TGTGCCAGCTCACCAGGGCTGGTCTCCTACGAGCAGTACTTC. V gene TRBV18 combines with J gene TRBJ2-7, with D hard to call. This CDR3 is built from 14 residues. Germline CDR1 and CDR2: KGHSH and LQKENI. Trimming stripped 2 bases from V and 0 bases from J, with 8 bases between.

The gene calls are TRBV7-2 and TRBJ1-1; TRBD1 matches 9 bases. CDR1 is SGHTA, CDR2 FQGNSA, per germline. The V and J ends lost 1 base and 2 bases, in that order; junction bases with no gene match: 2. This CDR3 region has 15 residues. The CDR3 nucleotides read TGTGCCAGCAGCTTAGACAGGGGGCGAAACACTGAAGCTTTCTTT. Its translation is CASSLDRGRNTEAFF.

Of note for this clone: The junction departs from germline at one end; a sequencing error may be responsible. V gene TRBV6-1 combines with J gene TRBJ1-6, with 10 nucleotides matching TRBD1. CDR1 and CDR2 (germline): MNHNS, SASEGT. The CDR3 runs to 15 residues. The CDR3 sequence is CASRMGQGYNSPFHF. In DNA, the CDR3 is TGTGCCAGCAGGATGGGACAGGGGTATAATTCACCCTTCCACTTT.